This TCR beta chain stems from a study of cytomegalovirus exposure and HLA in healthy donors. The germline V gene encodes CDR1 SEHNR and CDR2 FQNEAQ (reference sequence). This CDR3 comprises 15 residues. The germline V and J ends were trimmed by 1 base and 10 bases, with 19 bases remaining between them. 60 Vbeta and 13 Jbeta primers were used in PCR. Clones were sequenced by immunoSEQ multiplex PCR, and TCRdb holds only the in-frame ones, with some missing. The sample lists 130,000 to 150,000 clones; roughly 76% were seen once. This clonotype was obtained from a woman between 25 and 40 years old in good health and CMV-seronegative. The chain combines TRBV7-9 with TRBJ2-5, with TRBD2 as a possible D gene (7 bases). Sequenced sample: PBMCs. The CDR3 reads CASSLGGTAGAHQYF. CDR3 DNA sequence: TGTGCCAGCAGCTTAGGAGGTACTGCGGGGGCTCACCAGTACTTC.